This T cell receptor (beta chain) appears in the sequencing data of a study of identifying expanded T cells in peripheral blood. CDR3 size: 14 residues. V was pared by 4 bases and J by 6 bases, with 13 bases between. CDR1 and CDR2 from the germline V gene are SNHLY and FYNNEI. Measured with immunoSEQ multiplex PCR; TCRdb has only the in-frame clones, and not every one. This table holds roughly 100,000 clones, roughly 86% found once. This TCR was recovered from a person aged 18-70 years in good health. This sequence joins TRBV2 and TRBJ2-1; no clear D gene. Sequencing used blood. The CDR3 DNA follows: TGTGCCAGCAGTGCGAGGACCATCAGCAATGAGCAGTTCTTC. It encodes CASSARTISNEQFF.